These 24 T cell receptor beta chains originate from one sample sequenced in a study of blood T cell repertoires in COVID-19. TCRdb's copy holds only in-frame clones and misses some; the assay was immunoSEQ multiplex PCR. The sample has approximately 68,000 clones; 80% to 90% are singletons. Sequencing used peripheral blood. These receptors were taken from a human donor in a cohort sampled during active COVID-19.

The rearrangement links TRBV24-1 to TRBJ1-1, with TRBD1 matching over 7 bases. This CDR3 region has 14 residues. CDR1 and CDR2 (germline): KGHDR, SFDVKD. V dropped 7 bases and J dropped 0; count of bases not matched to a gene: 4. The CDR3 sequence: CATRQGGMNTEAFF. Written as DNA, the CDR3 is TGTGCCACCAGGCAGGGGGGTATGAACACTGAAGCTTTCTTT.

Note on this clone: Other DNA sequences in this specimen translate into the identical CDR3. The chain recombines TRBV7-2 with TRBJ2-3; D may be TRBD2 (5 bases). Germline values: CDR1 SGHTA, CDR2 FQGNSA. Trimming pared 8 bases from V and 1 base from J, leaving 10 bases between. This CDR3 comprises 13 residues. This CDR3 reads CASRSRGTDTQYF. The CDR3 region has the DNA TGTGCCAGCCGTTCGAGGGGCACAGATACGCAGTATTTT.

The V call is TRBV28, the J call TRBJ2-7; 7 nucleotides line up with TRBD2. This CDR3 has 14 amino acids. CDR1 and CDR2 (germline): MDHEN, SYDVKM. After removal of 2 bases from V and 4 bases from J, the junction contained 5 bases not matched to a gene. The CDR3 nucleotides are TGTGCCAGCAGTTTAAGTGGGGGGGGTTACGAGCAGTACTTC. Protein product: CASSLSGGGYEQYF.

The rearrangement joins TRBV5-1 to TRBJ1-4; perhaps TRBD1 as D (5 bases). The CDR3 length is 14 residues. Germline-derived CDR1 and CDR2 are SGHRS and YFSETQ. Deletions cut 4 bases from V and 8 bases from J, with 15 bases between. The DNA of the CDR3 is TGCGCCAGCAGCACCTATGGGCAGGGCGAAAAACTGTTTTTT. Its protein is CASSTYGQGEKLFF. Full variable domain (rest looked up from reference TRBV5-1 and TRBJ1-4): KAGVTQTPRYLIKTRGQQVTLSCSPISGHRSVSWYQQTPGQGLQFLFEYFSETQRNKGNFPGRFSGRQFSNSRSEMNVSTLELGDSALYLCASSTYGQGEKLFFGSGTQLSVL.

The chain combines TRBV18 with TRBJ1-5; D remains unclear. Trimming left V 5 bases short and J 4 bases short, with 9 bases between. CDR3 size: 13 residues. The germline V gene encodes CDR1 KGHSH and CDR2 LQKENI. The CDR3 loop is CASSTSHNQPQHF. DNA for the CDR3: TGTGCCAGCTCAACATCGCATAATCAGCCCCAGCATTTT.

The CDR3 is CASRQGQGMRAYTF. The CDR3 coding sequence is TGTGCCAGCAGGCAGGGACAGGGAATGAGGGCCTACACCTTC. The J gene is TRBJ1-2, the V gene TRBV28; 9 nucleotides line up with TRBD1. V was clipped by 6 bases and J by 10 bases; unmatched bases: 12. CDR1 MDHEN and CDR2 SYDVKM come from the germline V gene. The CDR3 has 14 residues.

The J gene is TRBJ2-4, the V gene TRBV28; 7 bases fit TRBD2. Germline CDR1 and CDR2: MDHEN and SYDVKM. The junction had 5 bases not matched to a gene; V was cut back by 6 bases and J by 0 bases. The CDR3 sequence is 15 residues long. CDR3 in amino acids: CASRGGSIAKNIQYF. The CDR3 DNA reads as TGTGCCAGCAGGGGGGGGAGTATAGCCAAAAACATTCAGTACTTC.

The chain is built from TRBV7-6 and TRBJ2-3, with D maybe TRBD2 (5 bases). The CDR3 is 12 residues long. Germline V gene lookup returns CDR1 SGHVS and CDR2 FNYEAQ. V shed 6 bases and J shed 5 bases, with 9 bases lying between them. The CDR3: CASSSSRDTQYF. The CDR3 region has the DNA TGTGCCAGCAGTTCTAGCCGAGATACGCAGTATTTT.

This chain uses TRBV7-2 with TRBJ2-6; D call uncertain. Deletions cut 1 base from V and 1 base from J, with 5 bases between. The CDR3 totals 15 residues. Germline V gene data show CDR1 as SGHTA and CDR2 as FQGNSA. The CDR3 sequence: CASSLGLSGANVLTF. DNA of the CDR3: TGTGCCAGCAGCTTAGGACTGTCTGGGGCCAACGTCCTGACTTTC.

The chain uses TRBV14 and TRBJ2-1, with 10 bases fitting TRBD2. The CDR3 sequence is 16 residues long. Trimming cost V 1 base and J 4 bases; bases outside gene matches: 4. Germline lookup yields CDR1 SGHDN and CDR2 FVKESK. The CDR3 DNA sequence: TGTGCCAGCAGCCAAGCCCTAGCGGGAGCATACAATGAGCAGTTCTTC. Protein product: CASSQALAGAYNEQFF.

The V call is TRBV7-2, the J call TRBJ2-1; TRBD2 matches at 8 bases. The germline gives CDR1 SGHTA, CDR2 FQGNSA. The CDR3 sequence is 15 residues long. V shed 1 base and J 1 base; nucleotides not matched to a gene: 0. The CDR3, as DNA: TGTGCCAGCAGCTTAGGCGGGGGGTCCTACAATGAGCAGTTCTTC. Translating it yields CASSLGGGSYNEQFF.

This clone was observed a single time. This chain uses TRBV6-6 with TRBJ1-6; TRBD1 might be the D (5 bases). In germline, CDR1 is MNHNY, CDR2 SVGAGI (reference sequence). Trimming removed 5 bases at V and 7 bases at J, with 24 bases between. This CDR3 is built from 18 residues. Here the CDR3 DNA reads TGTGCCAGCAGTCCCAAACACCCCACCCGGGGGAGCAATTCACCCCTCCACTTT. Translated, it gives CASSPKHPTRGSNSPLHF.

This chain links TRBV2 with TRBJ2-5; 10 bases are a match to TRBD2. The CDR3 totals 16 residues. Looked up from germline, CDR1 is SNHLY and CDR2 is FYNNEI. J gave up 5 bases and V 8 bases, and 14 bases lay outside the gene matches. The chain's CDR3 is CASGNPPFSGGETQYF. In DNA, the CDR3 is TGTGCCAGCGGTAACCCACCCTTTAGCGGGGGGGAGACCCAGTACTTC.

CDR3 in DNA: TGTGCCAGCAGCTTAGGGGGAGAGTCTGGAAACACCATATATTTT. It translates to CASSLGGESGNTIYF. J is TRBJ1-3 and V is TRBV7-8; D ambiguous. Trimming stripped 1 base from V and 1 base from J, with 8 bases between. The CDR3 has 15 residues. Germline V gives CDR1 SGHVS, CDR2 FQNEAQ.

The chain couples TRBV5-8 to TRBJ2-1; a weak D match, TRBD1 (6 bases). The germline V gene has CDR1 SGHTS and CDR2 YDEGEE. The V gene lost 5 bases and the J gene lost 1 base, with 13 bases spanning the gap. This CDR3 has 15 amino acids. The CDR3 nucleotides are TGTGCCAGCAGGGTGGACAGAACTTCCTACAATGAGCAGTTCTTC. Translation gives CASRVDRTSYNEQFF.

The chain combines TRBV18 with TRBJ1-2; 8 bases map to TRBD1. V gave up 3 bases and J gave up 6 bases; unmatched junction bases: 6. CDR1 and CDR2 from the germline V gene are KGHSH and LQKENI. The CDR3 has 14 residues. The CDR3 region is CASSPGQGMDGYTF. The CDR3 DNA sequence: TGTGCCAGCTCACCCGGACAGGGAATGGATGGCTACACCTTC.

The chain joins TRBV5-4 to TRBJ2-5; D gene unclear. The germline V and J ends were trimmed by 2 bases and 5 bases, with 7 bases remaining between them. The length of the CDR3 is 12 residues. In germline, CDR1 is SGHNT, CDR2 YYREEE (reference sequence). This CDR3 reads CASSFFRETQYF. DNA for the CDR3: TGTGCCAGCAGCTTTTTCCGGGAGACCCAGTACTTC.

The J gene is TRBJ2-7, the V gene TRBV5-1; maybe TRBD1 (6 bases). There are 15 residues in the CDR3. Looked up from germline, CDR1 is SGHRS and CDR2 is YFSETQ. V was cut by 0 bases and J by 0 bases, with 10 bases left in between. DNA for the CDR3: TGCGCCAGCAGCTTGGAAGGGACAATCTCCTACGAGCAGTACTTC. It translates to CASSLEGTISYEQYF.

The chain is built from TRBV11-2 and TRBJ2-1; 8 nucleotides agree with TRBD2. The junction had 14 bases not matched to a gene; V was cut back by 5 bases and J by 8 bases. The germline gives CDR1 SGHAT, CDR2 FQNNGV. This CDR3 is built from 16 residues. The CDR3 here is CASSPPLGRASDEQFF. In DNA form, the CDR3 reads TGTGCCAGCAGCCCCCCCCTCGGGAGGGCATCAGATGAGCAGTTCTTC.

This clone was counted a single time. This chain joins TRBV12-3 or TRBV12-4 and TRBJ2-1; 7 bases agree with TRBD1. V shed 5 bases, J shed 13 bases, and the junction held 5 bases outside the gene matches. This CDR3 comprises 11 residues. The DNA of the CDR3 is TGTGCCAGCAGTCCCGGGACAGCTCAGTTCTTC. Translation gives CASSPGTAQFF.

The rearrangement joins TRBV7-9 to TRBJ1-4, with D perhaps matching TRBD1 (6 bases). From germline, CDR1 is SEHNR and CDR2 FQNEAQ (reference sequence). The ends were cut back, 5 bases at V and 14 bases at J, with 15 bases in the middle. The CDR3 has 12 residues. This CDR3 is CASSNQQGDLFF. The CDR3 DNA sequence: TGTGCCAGCAGCAATCAACAGGGAGACCTGTTTTTT. The full variable domain, completed using reference TRBV7-9 and TRBJ1-4, is DTGVSQNPRHKITKRGQNVTFRCDPISEHNRLYWYRQTLGQGPEFLTYFQNEAQLEKSRLLSDRFSAERPKGSFSTLEIQRTEQGDSAMYLCASSNQQGDLFFGSGTQLSVL.

This rearrangement joins TRBV18 to TRBJ2-5, with no clear D. CDR3 length: 12 residues. V lost 3 bases and J lost 4, with 6 bases in between. Looked up from germline, CDR1 is KGHSH and CDR2 is LQKENI. CDR3 nucleotides: TGTGCCAGCTCACCGAGCTCAGAGACCCAGTACTTC. Protein: CASSPSSETQYF.

This clone was seen only a few times. The CDR3 DNA reads TGTGCCAGCAGTCCCAAGCGGACAGGGTACGGCTACACCTTC. Protein: CASSPKRTGYGYTF. The chain employs TRBV6-2 or TRBV6-3 and TRBJ1-2; 8 bases are shared with TRBD1. Losses at the gene ends were 5 bases for V and 8 bases for J; bases not matched to a gene: 10. The CDR3 runs to 14 residues. In germline, CDR1 is MNHEY, CDR2 SVGEGT.

V and J are TRBV5-4 and TRBJ1-2; D is ambiguous. This CDR3 is 14 amino acids long. Germline V gene sequence: CDR1 SGHNT, CDR2 YYREEE (reference sequence). V was shortened by 6 bases and J by 3 bases, with 15 bases between the two germline ends. Here the CDR3 reads CASTSWYGDYGYTF. CDR3 nucleotides: TGTGCCAGCACCTCCTGGTATGGAGACTATGGCTACACCTTC.